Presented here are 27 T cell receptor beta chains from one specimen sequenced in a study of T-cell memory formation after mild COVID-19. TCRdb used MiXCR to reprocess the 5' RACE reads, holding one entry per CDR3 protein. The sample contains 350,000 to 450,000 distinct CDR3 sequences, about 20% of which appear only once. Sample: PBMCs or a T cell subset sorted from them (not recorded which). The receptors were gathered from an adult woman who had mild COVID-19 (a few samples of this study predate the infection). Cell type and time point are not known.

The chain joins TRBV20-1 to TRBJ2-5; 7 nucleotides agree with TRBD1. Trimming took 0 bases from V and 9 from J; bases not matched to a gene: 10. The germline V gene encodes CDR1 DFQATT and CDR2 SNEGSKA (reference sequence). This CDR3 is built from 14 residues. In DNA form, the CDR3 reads TGCAGTGCTAGAGACCTCGGACAGGCCAGGGCCCAGTACTTC. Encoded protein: CSARDLGQARAQYF.

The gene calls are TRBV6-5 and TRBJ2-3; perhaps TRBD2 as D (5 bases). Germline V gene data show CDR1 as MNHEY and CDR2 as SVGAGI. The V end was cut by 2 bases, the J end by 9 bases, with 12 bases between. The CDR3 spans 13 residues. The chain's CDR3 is CASSYGEIRTQYF. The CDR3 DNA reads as TGTGCCAGCAGTTACGGGGAGATAAGGACGCAGTATTTT.

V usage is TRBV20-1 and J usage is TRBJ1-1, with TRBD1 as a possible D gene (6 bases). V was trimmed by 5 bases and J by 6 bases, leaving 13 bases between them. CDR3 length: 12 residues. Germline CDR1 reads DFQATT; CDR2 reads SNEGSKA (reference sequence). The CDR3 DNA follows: TGCAGTGCTGGGAAGGGGGGATCTGAAGCTTTCTTT. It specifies CSAGKGGSEAFF.

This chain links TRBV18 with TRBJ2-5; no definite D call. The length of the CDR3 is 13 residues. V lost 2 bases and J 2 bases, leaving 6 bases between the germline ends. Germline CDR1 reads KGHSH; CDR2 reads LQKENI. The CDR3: CASSPGWQETQYF. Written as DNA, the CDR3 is TGTGCCAGCTCACCAGGGTGGCAAGAGACCCAGTACTTC. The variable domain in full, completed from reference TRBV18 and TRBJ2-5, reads NAGVMQNPRHLVRRRGQEARLRCSPMKGHSHVYWYRQLPEEGLKFMVYLQKENIIDESGMPKERFSAEFPKEGPSILRIQQVVRGDSAAYFCASSPGWQETQYFGPGTRLLVL.

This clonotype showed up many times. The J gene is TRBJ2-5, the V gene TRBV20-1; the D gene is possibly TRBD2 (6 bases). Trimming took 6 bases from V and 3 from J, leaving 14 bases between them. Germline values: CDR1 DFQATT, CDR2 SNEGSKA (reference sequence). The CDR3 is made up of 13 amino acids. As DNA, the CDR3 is TGCAGTGCACCGAAACCGGGGGAAGAGACCCAGTACTTC. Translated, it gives CSAPKPGEETQYF.

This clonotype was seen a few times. CDR3 DNA sequence: TGCGCCAGCAGCCAAGAAGGCCCAGACAATGAGCAGTTCTTC. This sequence encodes CASSQEGPDNEQFF. This chain links TRBV4-1 with TRBJ2-1; D is uncertain. The CDR3 has 14 residues. The V gene's germline CDR1 is MGHRA and CDR2 YSYEKL. V gave up 0 bases and J gave up 5 bases, with 8 bases separating them.

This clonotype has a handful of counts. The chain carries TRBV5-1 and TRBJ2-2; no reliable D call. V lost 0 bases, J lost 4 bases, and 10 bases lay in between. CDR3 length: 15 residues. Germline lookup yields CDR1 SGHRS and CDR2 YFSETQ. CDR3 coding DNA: TGCGCCAGCAGCTTGGAGAGGTCCGTCACCGGGGAGCTGTTTTTT. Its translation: CASSLERSVTGELFF.

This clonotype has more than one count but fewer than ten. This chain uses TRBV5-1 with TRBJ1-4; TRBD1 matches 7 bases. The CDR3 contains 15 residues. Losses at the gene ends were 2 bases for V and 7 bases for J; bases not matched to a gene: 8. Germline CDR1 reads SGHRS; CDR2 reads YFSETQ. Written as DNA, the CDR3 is TGCGCCAGCAGCTTATATGACAGGGCAGGTGAAAAACTGTTTTTT. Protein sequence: CASSLYDRAGEKLFF. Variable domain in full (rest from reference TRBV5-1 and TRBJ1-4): KAGVTQTPRYLIKTRGQQVTLSCSPISGHRSVSWYQQTPGQGLQFLFEYFSETQRNKGNFPGRFSGRQFSNSRSEMNVSTLELGDSALYLCASSLYDRAGEKLFFGSGTQLSVL.

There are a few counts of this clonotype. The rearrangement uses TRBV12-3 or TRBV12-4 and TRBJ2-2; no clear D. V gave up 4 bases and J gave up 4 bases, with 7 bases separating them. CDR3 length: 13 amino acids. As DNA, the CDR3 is TGTGCCAGCAGTTCTACACTCACCGGGGAGCTGTTTTTT. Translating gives CASSSTLTGELFF.

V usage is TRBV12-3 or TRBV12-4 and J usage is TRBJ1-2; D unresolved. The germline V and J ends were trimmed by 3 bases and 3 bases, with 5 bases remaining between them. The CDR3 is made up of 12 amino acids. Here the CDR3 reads CASSFTYYGYTF. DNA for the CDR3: TGTGCCAGCAGTTTTACCTACTATGGCTACACCTTC.

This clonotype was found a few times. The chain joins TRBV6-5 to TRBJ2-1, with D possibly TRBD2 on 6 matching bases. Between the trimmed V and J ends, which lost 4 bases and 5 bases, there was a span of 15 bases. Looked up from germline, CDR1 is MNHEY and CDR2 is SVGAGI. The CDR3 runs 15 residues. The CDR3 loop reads CASSSAGPVNNEQFF. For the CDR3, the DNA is TGTGCCAGCAGTTCAGCGGGCCCGGTTAACAATGAGCAGTTCTTC.

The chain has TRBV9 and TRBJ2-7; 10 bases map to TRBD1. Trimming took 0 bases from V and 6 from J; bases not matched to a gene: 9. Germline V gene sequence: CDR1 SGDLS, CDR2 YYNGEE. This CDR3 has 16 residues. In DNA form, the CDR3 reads TGTGCCAGCAGCGTAGAAGGGGACAGGGGATTTGGCGAGCAGTACTTC. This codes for CASSVEGDRGFGEQYF.

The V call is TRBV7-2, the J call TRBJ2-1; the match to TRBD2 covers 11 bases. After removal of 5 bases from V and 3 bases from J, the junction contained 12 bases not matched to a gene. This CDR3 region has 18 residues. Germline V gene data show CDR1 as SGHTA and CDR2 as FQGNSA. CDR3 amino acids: CASSHPGLAENYYNEQFF. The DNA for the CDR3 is TGTGCCAGCAGCCATCCGGGACTAGCGGAAAATTACTACAATGAGCAGTTCTTC. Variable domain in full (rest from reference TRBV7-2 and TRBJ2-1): GAGVSQSPSNKVTEKGKDVELRCDPISGHTALYWYRQSLGQGLEFLIYFQGNSAPDKSGLPSDRFSAERTGGSVSTLTIQRTQQEDSAVYLCASSHPGLAENYYNEQFFGPGTRLTVL.

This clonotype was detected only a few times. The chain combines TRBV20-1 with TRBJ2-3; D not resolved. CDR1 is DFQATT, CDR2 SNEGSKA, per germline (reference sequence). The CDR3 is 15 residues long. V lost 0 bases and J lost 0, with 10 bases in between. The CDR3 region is CSARERQISTDTQYF. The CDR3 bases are TGCAGTGCTAGAGAGCGGCAGATTAGCACAGATACGCAGTATTTT.

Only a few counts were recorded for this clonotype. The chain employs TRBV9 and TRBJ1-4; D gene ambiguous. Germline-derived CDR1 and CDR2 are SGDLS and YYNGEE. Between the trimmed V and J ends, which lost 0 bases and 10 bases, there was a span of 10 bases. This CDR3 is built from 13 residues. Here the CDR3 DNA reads TGTGCCAGCAGCGTAGGCGGTCGGGGAAAACTGTTTTTT. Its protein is CASSVGGRGKLFF.

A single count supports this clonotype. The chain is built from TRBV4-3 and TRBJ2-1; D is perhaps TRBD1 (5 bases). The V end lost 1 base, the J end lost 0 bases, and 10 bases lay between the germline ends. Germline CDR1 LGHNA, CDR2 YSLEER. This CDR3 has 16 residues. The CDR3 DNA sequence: TGCGCCAGCAGCCAAGGTCACAGGAGCTCCTACAATGAGCAGTTCTTC. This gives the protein CASSQGHRSSYNEQFF.

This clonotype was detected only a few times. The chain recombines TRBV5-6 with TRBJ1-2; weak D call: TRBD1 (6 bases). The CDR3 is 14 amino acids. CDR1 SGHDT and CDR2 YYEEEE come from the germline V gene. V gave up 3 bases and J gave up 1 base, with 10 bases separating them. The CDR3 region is CASSSLDSNYGYTF. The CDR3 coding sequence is TGTGCCAGCAGCTCGTTGGACAGTAACTATGGCTACACCTTC. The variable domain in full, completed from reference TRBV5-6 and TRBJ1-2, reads DAGVTQSPTHLIKTRGQQVTLRCSPKSGHDTVSWYQQALGQGPQFIFQYYEEEERQRGNFPDRFSGHQFPNYSSELNVNALLLGDSALYLCASSSLDSNYGYTFGSGTRLTVV.

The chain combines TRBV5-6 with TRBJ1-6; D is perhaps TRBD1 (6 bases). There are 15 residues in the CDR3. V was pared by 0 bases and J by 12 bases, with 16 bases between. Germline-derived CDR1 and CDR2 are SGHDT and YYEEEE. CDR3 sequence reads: CASSLAGQTDRPLHF. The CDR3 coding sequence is TGTGCCAGCAGCTTGGCAGGACAGACCGACAGACCCCTCCACTTT.

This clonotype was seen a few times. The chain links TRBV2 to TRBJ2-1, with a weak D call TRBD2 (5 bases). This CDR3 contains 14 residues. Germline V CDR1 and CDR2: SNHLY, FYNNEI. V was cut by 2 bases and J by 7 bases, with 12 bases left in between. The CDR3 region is CASSERRLLNEQFF. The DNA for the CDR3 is TGTGCCAGCAGTGAAAGGAGACTACTAAATGAGCAGTTCTTC.

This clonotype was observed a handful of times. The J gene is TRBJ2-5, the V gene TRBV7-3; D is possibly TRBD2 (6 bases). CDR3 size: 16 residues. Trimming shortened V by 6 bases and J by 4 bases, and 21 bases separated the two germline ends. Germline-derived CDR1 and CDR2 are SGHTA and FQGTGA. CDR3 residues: CASSLGQPGERETQYF. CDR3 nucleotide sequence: TGTGCCAGCAGTCTAGGCCAGCCGGGGGAGAGAGAGACCCAGTACTTC. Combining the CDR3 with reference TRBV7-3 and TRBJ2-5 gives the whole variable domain GAGVSQTPSNKVTEKGKYVELRCDPISGHTALYWYRQSLGQGPEFLIYFQGTGAADDSGLPNDRFFAVRPEGSVSTLKIQRTERGDSAVYLCASSLGQPGERETQYFGPGTRLLVL.

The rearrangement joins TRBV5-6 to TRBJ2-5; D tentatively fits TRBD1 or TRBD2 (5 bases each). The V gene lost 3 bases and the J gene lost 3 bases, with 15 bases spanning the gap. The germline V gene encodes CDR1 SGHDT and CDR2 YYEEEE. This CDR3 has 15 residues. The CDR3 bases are TGTGCCAGCAGCTCCCGGCTTGGGGGAAAAGAGACCCAGTACTTC. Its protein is CASSSRLGGKETQYF.

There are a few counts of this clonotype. As DNA, the CDR3 is TGTGCCGGAATGGTTTCCGGGGTGGCAGGGGTCTATGGCTACACCTTC. This translates into CAGMVSGVAGVYGYTF. V gene TRBV30 combines with J gene TRBJ1-2; D perhaps matches TRBD1 (6 bases). Germline V gene lookup returns CDR1 GTSNPN and CDR2 SVGIG (reference sequence). The length of the CDR3 is 16 residues. V shed 8 bases and J shed 4 bases, with 26 bases lying between them. Full variable domain (missing parts from reference TRBV30 and TRBJ1-2): SQTIHQWPATLVQPVGSPLSLECTVEGTSNPNLYWYRQAAGRGLQLLFYSVGIGQISSEVPQNLSASRPQDRQFILSSKKLLLSDSGFYLCAGMVSGVAGVYGYTFGSGTRLTVV.

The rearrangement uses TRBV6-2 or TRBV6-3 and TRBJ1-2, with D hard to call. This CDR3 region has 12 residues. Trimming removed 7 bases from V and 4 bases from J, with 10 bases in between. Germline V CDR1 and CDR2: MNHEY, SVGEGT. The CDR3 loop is CASKTVPYGYTF. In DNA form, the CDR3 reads TGTGCCAGCAAGACGGTACCCTATGGCTACACCTTC.

CDR3 residues: CATRASDRDNEQFF. Here the CDR3 DNA reads TGTGCCACCAGAGCCTCGGACAGGGACAATGAGCAGTTCTTC. The chain recombines TRBV24-1 with TRBJ2-1; 8 positions match TRBD1. Per the germline V gene, CDR1 is KGHDR and CDR2 is SFDVKD. V trimming: 7 bases; J trimming: 5 bases; junction bases outside the gene matches: 6. This CDR3 region has 14 residues.

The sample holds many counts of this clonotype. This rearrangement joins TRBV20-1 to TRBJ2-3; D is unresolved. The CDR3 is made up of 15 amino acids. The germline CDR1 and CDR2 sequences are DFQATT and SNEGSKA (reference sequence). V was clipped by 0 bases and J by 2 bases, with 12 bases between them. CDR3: CSARDLKQFTDTQYF. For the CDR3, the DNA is TGCAGTGCTAGAGATCTTAAACAGTTCACAGATACGCAGTATTTT.

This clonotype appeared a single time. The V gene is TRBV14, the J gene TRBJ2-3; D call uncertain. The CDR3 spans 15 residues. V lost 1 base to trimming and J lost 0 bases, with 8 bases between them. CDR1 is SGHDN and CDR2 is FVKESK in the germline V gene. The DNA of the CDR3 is TGTGCCAGCAGCCAAGGTCCACACAGCACAGATACGCAGTATTTT. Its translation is CASSQGPHSTDTQYF.

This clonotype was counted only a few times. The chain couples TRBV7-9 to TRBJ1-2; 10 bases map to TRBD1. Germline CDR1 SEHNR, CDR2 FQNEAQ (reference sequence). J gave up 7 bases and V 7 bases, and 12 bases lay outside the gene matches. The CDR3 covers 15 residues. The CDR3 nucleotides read TGTGCCAGCACCCCTTCCGGGACAGGGGTCGGTGGCTACACCTTC. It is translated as CASTPSGTGVGGYTF.